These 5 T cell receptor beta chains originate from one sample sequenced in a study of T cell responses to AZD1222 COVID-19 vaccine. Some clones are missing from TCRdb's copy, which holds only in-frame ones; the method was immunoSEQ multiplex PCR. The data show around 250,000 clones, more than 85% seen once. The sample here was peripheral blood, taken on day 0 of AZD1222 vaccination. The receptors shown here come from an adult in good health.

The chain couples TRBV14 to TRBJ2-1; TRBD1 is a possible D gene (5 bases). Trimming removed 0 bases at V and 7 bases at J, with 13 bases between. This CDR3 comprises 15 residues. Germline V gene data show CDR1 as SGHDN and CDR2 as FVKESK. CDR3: CASSQDLQGLNEQFF. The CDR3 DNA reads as TGTGCCAGCAGCCAAGATCTTCAGGGTTTAAATGAGCAGTTCTTC.

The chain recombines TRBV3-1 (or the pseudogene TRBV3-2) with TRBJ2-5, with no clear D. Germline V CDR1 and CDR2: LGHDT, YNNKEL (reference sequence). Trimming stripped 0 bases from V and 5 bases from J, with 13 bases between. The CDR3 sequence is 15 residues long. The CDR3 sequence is CASSQDDMGRETQYF. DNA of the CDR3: TGTGCCAGCAGCCAAGATGATATGGGCAGGGAGACCCAGTACTTC.

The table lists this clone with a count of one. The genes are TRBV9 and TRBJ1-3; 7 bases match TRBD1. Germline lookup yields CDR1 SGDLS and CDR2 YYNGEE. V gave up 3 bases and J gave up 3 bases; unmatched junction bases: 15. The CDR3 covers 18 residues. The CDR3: CASSANVAGGVFGNTIYF. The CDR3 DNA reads TGTGCCAGCAGCGCCAATGTCGCAGGGGGGGTTTTTGGAAACACCATATATTTT.

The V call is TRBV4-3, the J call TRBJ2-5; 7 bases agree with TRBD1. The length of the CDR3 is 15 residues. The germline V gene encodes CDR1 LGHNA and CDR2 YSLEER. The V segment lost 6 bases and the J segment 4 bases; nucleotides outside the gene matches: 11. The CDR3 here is CASSRTGVGGETQYF. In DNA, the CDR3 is TGCGCCAGCAGTCGAACAGGGGTAGGAGGAGAGACCCAGTACTTC.

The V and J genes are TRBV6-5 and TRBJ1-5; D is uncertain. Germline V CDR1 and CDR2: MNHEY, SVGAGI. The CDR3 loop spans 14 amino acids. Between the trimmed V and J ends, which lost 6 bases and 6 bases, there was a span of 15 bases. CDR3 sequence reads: CASSSQPLSQPQHF. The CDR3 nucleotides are TGTGCCAGCAGCTCACAGCCTCTCAGTCAGCCCCAGCATTTT.